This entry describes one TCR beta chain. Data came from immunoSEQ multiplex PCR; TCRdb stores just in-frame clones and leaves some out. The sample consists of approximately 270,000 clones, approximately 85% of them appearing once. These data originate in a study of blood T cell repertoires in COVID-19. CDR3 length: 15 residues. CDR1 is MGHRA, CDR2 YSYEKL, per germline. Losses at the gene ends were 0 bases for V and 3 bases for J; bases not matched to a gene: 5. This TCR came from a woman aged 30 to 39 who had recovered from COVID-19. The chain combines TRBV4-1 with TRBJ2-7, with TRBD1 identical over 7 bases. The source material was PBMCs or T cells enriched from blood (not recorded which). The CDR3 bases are TGCGCCAGCAGCCAAGAGCCAGGGGGTATCTACGAGCAGTACTTC. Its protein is CASSQEPGGIYEQYF.